Listed below are T cell receptor beta chains from one sample, sequenced in a study of breast tumors, draining lymph nodes, adjacent tissues. TCRdb re-derived calls from the multiplex PCR reads in MiXCR, one entry per CDR3 protein. The profile shows about 140,000 distinct CDR3 sequences, approximately 32% of them singletons. Sample: axillary lymph node tissue. These receptors all come from a female donor with breast cancer. Some clones in this sample may be carry-over from other donors' samples. CDR3s include the opening cysteine and the closing phenylalanine or tryptophan.

j_call: TRBJ2-5; v_call: TRBV4-1; cdr3_aa: CASSQTTGRGETRYF
j_call: TRBJ2-1; v_call: TRBV9; cdr3_aa: CASSVVGTSAPNEQFF
j_call: TRBJ1-5; v_call: TRBV6-4; cdr3_aa: CASSPGQGVDQPQHF
j_call: TRBJ1-1; v_call: TRBV18; cdr3_aa: CASSPLTLGSAEAFF
j_call: TRBJ1-1; v_call: TRBV24-1; cdr3_aa: CATSLMAVMNTEAFF
j_call: TRBJ1-6; v_call: TRBV2; cdr3_aa: CASTTTGTLGSPLHF
j_call: TRBJ1-1; v_call: TRBV29-1; cdr3_aa: CSVEDFAGTEALF
j_call: TRBJ1-6; v_call: TRBV6-1; cdr3_aa: CASRPVRDSPLHF
j_call: TRBJ1-2; v_call: TRBV7-2; cdr3_aa: CASSLTGSPSGYTF
j_call: TRBJ1-6; v_call: TRBV6-6; cdr3_aa: CASSYGTGGVGNSPLHF
j_call: TRBJ2-3; v_call: TRBV7-8; cdr3_aa: CASSLQSGRGRADTQYF
j_call: TRBJ2-5; v_call: TRBV5-1; cdr3_aa: CASSWGDRGDTQYF
j_call: TRBJ1-4; v_call: TRBV7-6; cdr3_aa: CASSDGLAGGSNEKLFF
j_call: TRBJ1-1; v_call: TRBV11-3; cdr3_aa: CASSKTGGVNTEAFF
j_call: TRBJ2-5; v_call: TRBV6-5; cdr3_aa: CASSYRTAGETQYF
j_call: TRBJ2-1; v_call: TRBV20-1; cdr3_aa: CSATLGLVGGHTYNGQFF
j_call: TRBJ1-1; v_call: TRBV29-1; cdr3_aa: CSVKVTGNTEAFF
j_call: TRBJ2-3; v_call: TRBV7-3; cdr3_aa: CASSLFTADTQYF
j_call: TRBJ2-5; v_call: TRBV6-5; cdr3_aa: CASSRTSGGSVETQYF